Shown below are 17 T cell receptor beta chains from a single sample sequenced in a study of blood T cell repertoires in COVID-19. Measured with immunoSEQ multiplex PCR; TCRdb has only the in-frame clones, and not every one. The sample lists 540,000 or so clones, approximately 91% seen once, with roughly 7.4% in the top ten. The specimen was peripheral blood. The receptors stem from a woman between 45 and 65 years old with COVID-19, enrolled during active disease.

V is TRBV5-1 and J is TRBJ2-7; 8 bases match TRBD1. Germline-derived CDR1 and CDR2 are SGHRS and YFSETQ. The CDR3 contains 17 residues. With V trimmed by 3 bases and J by 4 bases, 15 bases remained unmatched. The chain's CDR3 is CASSSAFGDRTRYEQYF. The CDR3 DNA reads TGCGCCAGCAGCTCTGCCTTTGGGGACAGGACACGGTACGAGCAGTACTTC.

The chain employs TRBV11-3 and TRBJ1-1, with TRBD1 matching 8 bases. The CDR3 length is 14 residues. The trim removed 8 bases at V and 2 bases at J, leaving 7 bases unmatched. CDR1 is SGHNT and CDR2 is YENEEA in the germline V gene. CDR3 sequence reads: CASSTGQGNTEAFF. Written as DNA, the CDR3 is TGTGCCAGCTCGACTGGACAGGGAAACACTGAAGCTTTCTTT.

The chain carries TRBV5-1 and TRBJ2-2; 7 bases are a match to TRBD2. With 3 bases clipped from V and 2 bases from J, the junction kept 4 bases outside the gene matches. The CDR3 spans 15 residues. Germline V lookup: CDR1 SGHRS, CDR2 YFSETQ. The CDR3 loop reads CASSWGGDNTGELFF. CDR3 DNA sequence: TGCGCCAGCAGCTGGGGGGGAGACAACACCGGGGAGCTGTTTTTT. Complete variable domain (other parts from reference TRBV5-1 and TRBJ2-2): KAGVTQTPRYLIKTRGQQVTLSCSPISGHRSVSWYQQTPGQGLQFLFEYFSETQRNKGNFPGRFSGRQFSNSRSEMNVSTLELGDSALYLCASSWGGDNTGELFFGEGSRLTVL.

This rearrangement joins TRBV18 to TRBJ2-3, with 12 bases identical to TRBD2. V lost 3 bases to trimming and J lost 2 bases; unmatched junction nucleotides: 3. CDR3 length: 16 residues. Germline V gene data show CDR1 as KGHSH and CDR2 as LQKENI. CDR3 in amino acids: CASSPLAGGFTDTQYF. The CDR3 DNA follows: TGTGCCAGCTCACCCCTAGCGGGGGGGTTCACAGATACGCAGTATTTT. The full variable domain, completed using reference TRBV18 and TRBJ2-3, is NAGVMQNPRHLVRRRGQEARLRCSPMKGHSHVYWYRQLPEEGLKFMVYLQKENIIDESGMPKERFSAEFPKEGPSILRIQQVVRGDSAAYFCASSPLAGGFTDTQYFGPGTRLTVL.

The chain joins TRBV13 to TRBJ2-5; D might be TRBD1 (5 bases). Deletions cut 5 bases from V and 0 bases from J, with 13 bases between. Per the germline V gene, CDR1 is PRHDT and CDR2 is FYEKMQ (reference sequence). The CDR3 contains 15 residues. CDR3 coding DNA: TGTGCCAGCAGCCGTAAGACAGCGTACCAAGAGACCCAGTACTTC. Its translation is CASSRKTAYQETQYF.

The CDR3 sequence is CAWSWTQEAQYF. The CDR3 DNA is TGTGCCTGGAGTTGGACCCAGGAGGCGCAGTATTTT. The rearrangement uses TRBV30 and TRBJ2-3; D may be TRBD2 (5 bases). V was pared by 2 bases and J by 10 bases, with 13 bases between. In germline, CDR1 is GTSNPN, CDR2 SVGIG (reference sequence). The CDR3 spans 12 residues.

For this clone: The junction departs from germline at one end; a sequencing error may be responsible. The chain is built from TRBV5-5 and TRBJ2-2; TRBD1 aligns across 7 bases. The length of the CDR3 is 17 residues. The V gene's germline CDR1 is SGHKS and CDR2 YYEKEE (reference sequence). The CDR3 DNA reads as TGTGCCAGCAGGTTGGACAGGTCTCTCGCGAACACCGGGGAGCTGTTTTTT. Residues: CASRLDRSLANTGELFF.

The rearrangement links TRBV11-1 to TRBJ2-2; a possible D gene is TRBD2 (5 bases). The V gene lost 3 bases and the J gene lost 2 bases, with 7 bases spanning the gap. Looked up from germline, CDR1 is SGHAT and CDR2 is FQDESV (reference sequence). This CDR3 contains 14 residues. In DNA, the CDR3 is TGTGCCAGCAGCTTCCGGGATAACACCGGGGAGCTGTTTTTT. This codes for CASSFRDNTGELFF.

This rearrangement joins TRBV3-1 (or the pseudogene TRBV3-2) to TRBJ1-1, with a weak D call TRBD1 (6 bases). V was trimmed by 2 bases and J by 5 bases, leaving 9 bases between them. Per germline, CDR1 LGHDT and CDR2 YNNKEL (reference sequence). The CDR3 is made up of 13 amino acids. This CDR3 is CASSQQGFTEAFF. The CDR3 nucleotides are TGTGCCAGCAGCCAACAGGGGTTTACTGAAGCTTTCTTT.

This clone was seen a few times. This chain links TRBV5-1 with TRBJ1-1; possibly TRBD1 for D (6 bases). CDR1 is SGHRS, CDR2 YFSETQ, per germline. V lost 4 bases to trimming and J lost 6 bases, with 16 bases between them. The CDR3 contains 14 residues. The CDR3 loop reads CASSTTGNRAEAFF. The CDR3 bases are TGCGCCAGCAGCACAACAGGGAATCGGGCTGAAGCTTTCTTT. Full variable domain (outside the CDR3, taken from reference TRBV5-1 and TRBJ1-1): KAGVTQTPRYLIKTRGQQVTLSCSPISGHRSVSWYQQTPGQGLQFLFEYFSETQRNKGNFPGRFSGRQFSNSRSEMNVSTLELGDSALYLCASSTTGNRAEAFFGQGTRLTVV.

The chain combines TRBV5-4 with TRBJ2-2; the match to TRBD2 covers 11 bases. Per germline, CDR1 SGHNT and CDR2 YYREEE (reference sequence). The CDR3 is 17 amino acids. V lost 3 bases, J lost 4 bases, and 8 bases stayed unmatched. CDR3 region: CASSWGSSGGTTGELFF. The CDR3 DNA is TGTGCCAGCAGCTGGGGATCTAGCGGGGGGACCACCGGGGAGCTGTTTTTT.

The chain uses TRBV12-5 and TRBJ1-5, with 9 bases lining up with TRBD1. Germline trimming cut 0 bases from V and 7 bases from J; bases unmatched to any gene: 7. In germline, CDR1 is LGHNT, CDR2 FRNRAP. CDR3 size: 16 residues. As DNA, the CDR3 is TGTGCTAGTGGTTTGGTCATAACAGGGGGCGGGCAGCCCCAGCATTTT. Its protein is CASGLVITGGGQPQHF.

The J gene is TRBJ2-3, the V gene TRBV3-1 (or the pseudogene TRBV3-2), with TRBD2 identical over 12 bases. The CDR3 sequence is 16 residues long. Unmatched junction bases numbered 6, after V lost 4 bases and J lost 4 bases. Germline loops: CDR1 LGHDT, CDR2 YNNKEL (reference sequence). The CDR3 region is CASSPRTSGVADTQYF. DNA of the CDR3: TGTGCCAGCAGCCCTCGGACTAGCGGGGTAGCAGATACGCAGTATTTT.

The V and J genes are TRBV2 and TRBJ2-3, with 8 nucleotides matching TRBD1. The CDR3 loop spans 14 amino acids. Trimming cost V 8 bases and J 2 bases; bases outside gene matches: 6. Germline V gene data show CDR1 as SNHLY and CDR2 as FYNNEI. As DNA, the CDR3 is TGTGCCAGCTCGCCAGGGGGCAACACAGATACGCAGTATTTT. It translates to CASSPGGNTDTQYF. Full variable domain (remainder filled in from reference TRBV2 and TRBJ2-3): EPEVTQTPSHQVTQMGQEVILRCVPISNHLYFYWYRQILGQKVEFLVSFYNNEISEKSEIFDDQFSVERPDGSNFTLKIRSTKLEDSAMYFCASSPGGNTDTQYFGPGTRLTVL.

This sequence joins TRBV12-3 or TRBV12-4 and TRBJ1-2; possible D gene TRBD1, 6 bases. The CDR3 totals 13 residues. Deletions cut 5 bases from V and 2 bases from J, with 9 bases between. Written as DNA, the CDR3 is TGTGCCAGCAGTCCAGGGGTGAACTATGGCTACACCTTC. Residues: CASSPGVNYGYTF.

The J gene is TRBJ2-2, the V gene TRBV9; 7 bases line up with TRBD1. V lost 0 bases to trimming and J lost 7 bases; unmatched junction nucleotides: 3. CDR3 length equals 14 residues. In germline, CDR1 is SGDLS, CDR2 YYNGEE. CDR3 coding DNA: TGTGCCAGCAGCGTAGAGGGGGCGAACGGGGAGCTGTTTTTT. Translated, it gives CASSVEGANGELFF.

This clone came up a few times. The genes are TRBV5-5 and TRBJ2-2; D is uncertain. Trimming stripped 0 bases from V and 3 bases from J, with 9 bases between. The CDR3 totals 15 residues. Germline assignment: CDR1 SGHKS and CDR2 YYEKEE (reference sequence). In DNA, the CDR3 is TGTGCCAGCAGCTTGGTACGCCCGGACACCGGGGAGCTGTTTTTT. This translates into CASSLVRPDTGELFF.